A single sample is the source of the 10 T cell receptor beta chains below, sequenced in a study of control samples from healthy donors and cancer patients. Sequenced by immunoSEQ multiplex PCR; TCRdb stores in-frame clones only, minus some. The sample lists 65,000 to 75,000 clones, over 75% occurring once. Input material: blood. These receptors all come from a woman between 45 and 65 years old in good health.

This chain connects TRBV23-1 to TRBJ2-2; D gene unclear. TRBV23-1 belongs to the ORF category, with a function that is uncertain. The CDR3 is made up of 14 amino acids. The germline V and J ends were trimmed by 10 bases and 0 bases, with 12 bases remaining between them. CDR3 region: CATPQHTNTGELFF. The CDR3 nucleotides are TGCGCCACCCCGCAACATACGAACACCGGGGAGCTGTTTTTT.

This sequence joins TRBV6-1 and TRBJ1-5; D uncertain. The germline V and J ends were trimmed by 2 bases and 0 bases, with 17 bases remaining between them. The CDR3 totals 18 residues. Germline CDR1 MNHNS, CDR2 SASEGT. This CDR3 is CASSESQLGVFSNQPQHF. DNA for the CDR3: TGTGCCAGCAGTGAATCCCAGCTAGGAGTCTTTAGCAATCAGCCCCAGCATTTT.

CDR3 in amino acids: CASSLGLDSYNEQFF. The DNA of the CDR3 is TGTGCCAGCAGCTTGGGGCTGGACTCCTACAATGAGCAGTTCTTC. The chain is built from TRBV5-4 and TRBJ2-1; no clear D. CDR1 and CDR2 (germline): SGHNT, YYREEE (reference sequence). The V gene lost 0 bases and the J gene lost 0 bases, with 7 bases spanning the gap. CDR3 size: 15 residues. Full variable domain (remainder filled in from reference TRBV5-4 and TRBJ2-1): ETGVTQSPTHLIKTRGQQVTLRCSSQSGHNTVSWYQQALGQGPQFIFQYYREEENGRGNFPPRFSGLQFPNYSSELNVNALELDDSALYLCASSLGLDSYNEQFFGPGTRLTVL.

CDR3 residues: CASSLRLAYEQYF. The CDR3 bases are TGTGCCAGCAGCCTAAGACTAGCCTACGAGCAGTACTTC. The chain has TRBV14 and TRBJ2-7; maybe TRBD2 (6 bases). The V gene's germline CDR1 is SGHDN and CDR2 FVKESK. Trimming took 4 bases from V and 2 from J, leaving 9 bases between them. The CDR3 contains 13 residues.

The chain links TRBV7-9 to TRBJ2-2; D ambiguous. CDR3 size: 15 residues. The germline V gene encodes CDR1 SEHNR and CDR2 FQNEAQ (reference sequence). Trimming took off 1 base at V and 0 bases at J, with 6 bases between the two ends. This CDR3 reads CASSLVRTNTGELFF. The CDR3 coding sequence is TGTGCCAGCAGCTTAGTCAGGACGAACACCGGGGAGCTGTTTTTT.

This chain links TRBV5-1 with TRBJ2-7; a possible D gene is TRBD1 (5 bases). The CDR3 contains 13 residues. Germline CDR1 is SGHRS and CDR2 is YFSETQ. Trimming stripped 5 bases from V and 0 bases from J, with 9 bases between. CDR3 in amino acids: CASSSQVSYEQYF. CDR3 coding DNA: TGCGCCAGCAGTTCACAGGTCTCCTACGAGCAGTACTTC.

This rearrangement joins TRBV12-3 or TRBV12-4 to TRBJ2-1; D gene ambiguous. The V and J ends lost 5 bases and 7 bases respectively, with 3 bases between them. CDR3 size: 10 residues. The CDR3 DNA follows: TGTGCCAGCAGTCGAAATGAGCAGTTCTTC. Encoded protein: CASSRNEQFF.

The CDR3: CASSLELAGGPNEQFF. In nucleotides, the CDR3 is TGCGCCAGCAGCTTGGAACTAGCGGGAGGCCCCAATGAGCAGTTCTTC. V and J are TRBV5-1 and TRBJ2-1; TRBD2 matches 12 bases. Germline V gene data show CDR1 as SGHRS and CDR2 as YFSETQ. V lost 0 bases and J lost 6; bases outside the gene matches: 4. The CDR3 is made up of 16 amino acids.

The V and J genes are TRBV12-3 or TRBV12-4 and TRBJ2-7; D gene ambiguous. The CDR3 spans 13 residues. V was clipped by 4 bases and J by 3 bases, with 10 bases between them. CDR3 amino acids: CASSSRMYYEQYF. The CDR3 nucleotides are TGTGCCAGCAGTTCGCGGATGTACTACGAGCAGTACTTC.

The V and J genes are TRBV19 and TRBJ2-5; 10 bases line up with TRBD1. The CDR3 is 15 residues long. Germline loops: CDR1 LNHDA, CDR2 SQIVND (reference sequence). The J segment lost 5 bases and the V segment lost 3 bases, leaving 6 bases of the junction unmatched. This CDR3 is CASSIPTGGVETQYF. The DNA for the CDR3 is TGTGCCAGTAGTATCCCGACAGGGGGCGTGGAGACCCAGTACTTC.